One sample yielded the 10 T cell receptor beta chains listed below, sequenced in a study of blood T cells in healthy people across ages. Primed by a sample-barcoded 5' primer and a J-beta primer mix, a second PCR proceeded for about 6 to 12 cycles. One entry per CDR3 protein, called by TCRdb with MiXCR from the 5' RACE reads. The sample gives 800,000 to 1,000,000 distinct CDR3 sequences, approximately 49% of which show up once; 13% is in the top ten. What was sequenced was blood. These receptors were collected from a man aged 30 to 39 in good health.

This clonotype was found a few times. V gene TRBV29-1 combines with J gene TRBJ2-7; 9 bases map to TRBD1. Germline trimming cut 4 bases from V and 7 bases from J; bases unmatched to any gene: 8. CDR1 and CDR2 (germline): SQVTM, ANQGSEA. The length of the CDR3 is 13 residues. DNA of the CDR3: TGCAGCGTTGGGGACAGGGTCCCGGGTGAGCAGTACTTC. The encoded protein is CSVGDRVPGEQYF.

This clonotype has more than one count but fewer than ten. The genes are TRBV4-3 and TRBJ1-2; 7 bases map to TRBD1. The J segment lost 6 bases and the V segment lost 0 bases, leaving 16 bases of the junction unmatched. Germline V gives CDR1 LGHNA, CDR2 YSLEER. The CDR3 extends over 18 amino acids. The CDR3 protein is CASSQDTMRSGGSDGYTF. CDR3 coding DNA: TGCGCCAGCAGCCAAGATACGATGCGGTCAGGGGGGAGTGATGGCTACACCTTC.

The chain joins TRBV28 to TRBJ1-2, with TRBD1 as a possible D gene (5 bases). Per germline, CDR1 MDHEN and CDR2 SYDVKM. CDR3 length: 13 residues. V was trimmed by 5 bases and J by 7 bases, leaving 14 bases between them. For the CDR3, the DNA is TGTGCCAGCAGTCCGGGGCCCCGGGGTGGCTACACCTTC. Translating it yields CASSPGPRGGYTF.

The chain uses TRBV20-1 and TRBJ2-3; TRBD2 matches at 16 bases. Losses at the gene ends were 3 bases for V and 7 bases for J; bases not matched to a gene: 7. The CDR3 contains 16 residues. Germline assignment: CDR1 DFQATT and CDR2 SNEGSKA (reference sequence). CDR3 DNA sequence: TGCAGTGCTAGGGGGACTAGCGGGGGGGCCAGAAATACGCAGTATTTT. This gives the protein CSARGTSGGARNTQYF.

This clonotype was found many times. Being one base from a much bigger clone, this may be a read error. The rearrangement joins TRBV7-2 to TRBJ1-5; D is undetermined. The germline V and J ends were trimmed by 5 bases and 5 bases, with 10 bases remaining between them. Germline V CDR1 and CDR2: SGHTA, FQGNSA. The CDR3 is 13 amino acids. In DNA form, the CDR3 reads TGTGCCAGCAGCGTTTACACTCATCAGCCCCAGCATTTT. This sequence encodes CASSVYTHQPQHF.

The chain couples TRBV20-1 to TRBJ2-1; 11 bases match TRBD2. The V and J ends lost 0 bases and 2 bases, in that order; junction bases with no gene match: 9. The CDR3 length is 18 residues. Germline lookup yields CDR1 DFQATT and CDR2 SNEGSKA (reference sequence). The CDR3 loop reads CSARDRAGSGGAYNEQFF. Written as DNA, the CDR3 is TGCAGTGCTAGAGATCGTGCAGGTAGCGGGGGGGCCTACAATGAGCAGTTCTTC.

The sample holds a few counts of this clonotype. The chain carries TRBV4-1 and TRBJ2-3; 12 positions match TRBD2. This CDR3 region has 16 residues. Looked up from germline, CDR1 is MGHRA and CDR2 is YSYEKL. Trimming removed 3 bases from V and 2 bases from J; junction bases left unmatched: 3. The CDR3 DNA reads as TGCGCCAGCAGCCAGGCTAGCGGGGGGGTCACAGATACGCAGTATTTT. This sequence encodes CASSQASGGVTDTQYF.

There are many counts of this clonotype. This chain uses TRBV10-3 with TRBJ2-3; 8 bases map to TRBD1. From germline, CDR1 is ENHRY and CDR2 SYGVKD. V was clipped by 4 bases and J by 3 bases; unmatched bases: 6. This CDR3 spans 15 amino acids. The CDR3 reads CAISVDQGATDTQYF. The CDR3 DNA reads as TGTGCCATCAGTGTGGATCAGGGGGCAACAGATACGCAGTATTTT.

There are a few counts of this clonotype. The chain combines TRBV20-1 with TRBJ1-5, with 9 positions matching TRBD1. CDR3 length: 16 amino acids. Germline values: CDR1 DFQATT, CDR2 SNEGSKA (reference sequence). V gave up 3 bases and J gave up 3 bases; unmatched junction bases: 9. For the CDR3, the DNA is TGCAGTGCTAGTACTCCGGGACAGGGCGCCAATCAGCCCCAGCATTTT. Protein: CSASTPGQGANQPQHF.

The CDR3 protein is CASSLPQGLNQPQHF. In nucleotides, the CDR3 is TGTGCCAGCAGCTTACCCCAGGGACTTAATCAGCCCCAGCATTTT. The chain combines TRBV7-2 with TRBJ1-5; TRBD1 might be the D (5 bases). The CDR3 covers 15 residues. V was shortened by 2 bases and J by 4 bases, with 12 bases between the two germline ends. The germline CDR1 and CDR2 sequences are SGHTA and FQGNSA.